These 30 T cell receptor beta chains were all obtained from the same sample, sequenced in a study of cytomegalovirus exposure and HLA in healthy donors. PCR primers comprised 60 Vbeta and 13 Jbeta primers. The protocol was immunoSEQ multiplex PCR, while the TCRdb copy is restricted to in-frame clones and leaves out a portion. The sample contains around 170,000 clones, 82% of which appear only once. Sequenced input: PBMCs. These receptors originate from a man between 35 and 55 years old in good health and CMV-seronegative.

This clone was detected only once. The chain links TRBV27 to TRBJ2-5, with 16 bases matching TRBD2. CDR1 and CDR2 (germline): MNHEY, SMNVEV (reference sequence). V lost 5 bases, J lost 6 bases, and 18 bases stayed unmatched. The CDR3 extends over 20 amino acids. CDR3 nucleotide sequence: TGTGCCAGCAGTCCGAAATCCGGGACTAGCGGGGGGGCTTTCAGGCAGACCCAGTACTTC. Its translation: CASSPKSGTSGGAFRQTQYF.

The V gene is TRBV27, the J gene TRBJ2-1, with a tentative D call TRBD1 (6 bases). The V end was cut by 5 bases, the J end by 10 bases, with 15 bases between. The CDR3 has 13 amino acids. Germline lookup yields CDR1 MNHEY and CDR2 SMNVEV (reference sequence). CDR3 sequence: CASSPLGAREQFF. CDR3 bases: TGTGCCAGCAGTCCCCTGGGGGCCCGCGAGCAGTTCTTC.

As DNA, the CDR3 is TGTGCCTGGAGTGTAGGGCTAGCGGGTTACGAGCAGTACTTC. Encoded protein: CAWSVGLAGYEQYF. The chain employs TRBV30 and TRBJ2-7; 8 bases align to TRBD2. There are 14 residues in the CDR3. Germline CDR1 and CDR2: GTSNPN and SVGIG (reference sequence). V shed 0 bases, J shed 4 bases, and the junction held 5 bases outside the gene matches. Full variable domain (rest looked up from reference TRBV30 and TRBJ2-7): SQTIHQWPATLVQPVGSPLSLECTVEGTSNPNLYWYRQAAGRGLQLLFYSVGIGQISSEVPQNLSASRPQDRQFILSSKKLLLSDSGFYLCAWSVGLAGYEQYFGPGTRLTVT.

This chain connects TRBV7-2 to TRBJ1-1; 8 bases map to TRBD1. This CDR3 contains 15 residues. V was pared by 5 bases and J by 4 bases, with 9 bases of the junction left unmatched. Germline lookup yields CDR1 SGHTA and CDR2 FQGNSA. In DNA, the CDR3 is TGTGCCAGCAGCGTATCCGGGACAGGATCCACTGAAGCTTTCTTT. It yields the protein CASSVSGTGSTEAFF.

The rearrangement uses TRBV6-5 and TRBJ2-3; 9 bases are shared with TRBD2. The CDR3 has 16 amino acids. Germline values: CDR1 MNHEY, CDR2 SVGAGI. Trimming at V came to 1 base and at J to 4 bases, leaving 6 bases not matched to a gene. CDR3 protein: CASSYYAGGPSDTQYF. The CDR3 DNA is TGTGCCAGCAGTTACTATGCGGGGGGGCCTTCAGATACGCAGTATTTT.

The rearrangement links TRBV28 to TRBJ2-6; TRBD1 matches 9 bases. From germline, CDR1 is MDHEN and CDR2 SYDVKM. V was clipped by 6 bases and J by 0 bases; unmatched bases: 3. This CDR3 spans 16 amino acids. The chain's CDR3 is CASRGQGFSGANVLTF. The CDR3 DNA follows: TGTGCCAGCAGGGGACAGGGTTTCTCTGGGGCCAACGTCCTGACTTTC.

The V and J genes are TRBV4-3 and TRBJ2-3, with D perhaps TRBD2 (7 bases). Per germline, CDR1 LGHNA and CDR2 YSLEER. V was pared by 1 base and J by 2 bases, with 19 bases between. The CDR3 contains 18 residues. The CDR3: CASSQGGAWRGNTDTQYF. The CDR3 nucleotides read TGCGCCAGCAGCCAAGGGGGGGCCTGGCGGGGGAACACAGATACGCAGTATTTT.

The chain uses TRBV28 and TRBJ2-7; 7 bases are shared with TRBD1. The V segment lost 3 bases and the J segment 9 bases; nucleotides outside the gene matches: 8. This CDR3 region has 13 residues. Per the germline V gene, CDR1 is MDHEN and CDR2 is SYDVKM. CDR3: CASSFITGVGQYF. CDR3 bases: TGTGCCAGCAGTTTTATCACAGGGGTGGGGCAGTACTTC. The variable domain in full, completed from reference TRBV28 and TRBJ2-7, reads DVKVTQSSRYLVKRTGEKVFLECVQDMDHENMFWYRQDPGLGLRLIYFSYDVKMKEKGDIPEGYSVSREKKERFSLILESASTNQTSMYLCASSFITGVGQYFGPGTRLTVT.

The V call is TRBV7-2, the J call TRBJ2-3; TRBD2 agrees at 10 bases. CDR1 is SGHTA and CDR2 is FQGNSA in the germline V gene. The CDR3 totals 17 residues. Losses at the gene ends were 3 bases for V and 2 bases for J; bases not matched to a gene: 8. The CDR3 coding sequence is TGTGCCAGCAGCTTGGGAATAGCGGGAGGAGTCACAGATACGCAGTATTTT. It translates to CASSLGIAGGVTDTQYF. The full variable domain, its missing parts supplied by reference TRBV7-2 and TRBJ2-3, is GAGVSQSPSNKVTEKGKDVELRCDPISGHTALYWYRQSLGQGLEFLIYFQGNSAPDKSGLPSDRFSAERTGGSVSTLTIQRTQQEDSAVYLCASSLGIAGGVTDTQYFGPGTRLTVL.

The chain uses TRBV9 and TRBJ2-3, with D maybe TRBD1 (6 bases). Trimming removed 3 bases at V and 4 bases at J, with 12 bases between. The V gene's germline CDR1 is SGDLS and CDR2 YYNGEE. This CDR3 is built from 14 residues. The DNA of the CDR3 is TGTGCCAGCAGCGCGAGGGACAAGCCAGATACGCAGTATTTT. Protein product: CASSARDKPDTQYF.

The chain employs TRBV7-3 and TRBJ1-3; TRBD1 might be the D (5 bases). Trimming removed 4 bases from V and 4 bases from J, with 14 bases in between. CDR1 and CDR2 (germline): SGHTA, FQGTGA. This CDR3 comprises 15 residues. The chain's CDR3 is CASSSAGGAGNTIYF. The CDR3 nucleotides read TGTGCCAGCAGCTCGGCGGGGGGAGCAGGAAACACCATATATTTT.

The table lists this clone with a few counts. This chain uses TRBV2 with TRBJ1-1; D gene unclear. This CDR3 has 13 residues. Deletions cut 7 bases from V and 1 base from J, with 10 bases between. Germline CDR1 is SNHLY and CDR2 is FYNNEI. The CDR3 is CASNHARNTEAFF. The CDR3 bases are TGTGCCAGCAACCACGCGAGGAACACTGAAGCTTTCTTT.

The V gene is TRBV6-6, the J gene TRBJ2-7; 7 bases align to TRBD1. CDR1 and CDR2 from the germline V gene are MNHNY and SVGAGI (reference sequence). Trimming at V came to 3 bases and at J to 1 base, leaving 6 bases not matched to a gene. There are 15 residues in the CDR3. The CDR3 coding sequence is TGTGCCAGCAGTTATGCTACGGACAGGTCCTACGAGCAGTACTTC. It encodes CASSYATDRSYEQYF.

The gene calls are TRBV27 and TRBJ2-2, with 8 bases aligning to TRBD2. This CDR3 comprises 15 residues. Germline V gene sequence: CDR1 MNHEY, CDR2 SMNVEV (reference sequence). V lost 3 bases to trimming and J lost 7 bases; unmatched junction nucleotides: 7. The CDR3 reads CASSFQAGVGGELFF. CDR3 DNA: TGTGCCAGCAGTTTCCAAGCGGGAGTGGGCGGGGAGCTGTTTTTT.

This clone was seen only once. V usage is TRBV29-1 and J usage is TRBJ2-1, with 10 bases identical to TRBD2. Germline V gives CDR1 SQVTM, CDR2 ANQGSEA. The CDR3 runs 12 residues. The CDR3 DNA follows: TGCTTGGCTAGCGGGGGATACAATGAGCAGTTCTTC. Protein product: CLASGGYNEQFF.

CDR3 nucleotide sequence: TGCGCCAGCAGCTTTGAGGGAAAATACGAGCAGTACTTC. Its translation is CASSFEGKYEQYF. The chain is built from TRBV5-1 and TRBJ2-7; D may be TRBD2 (5 bases). The germline gives CDR1 SGHRS, CDR2 YFSETQ. There are 13 residues in the CDR3. Trimming removed 2 bases from V and 4 bases from J, with 10 bases in between.

This clone was observed once. The chain recombines TRBV18 with TRBJ1-4; TRBD1 aligns across 9 bases. Per germline, CDR1 KGHSH and CDR2 LQKENI. J gave up 7 bases and V 3 bases, and 3 bases lay outside the gene matches. CDR3 length equals 14 residues. The CDR3 here is CASSPGQGSEKLFF. The CDR3 bases are TGTGCCAGCTCACCGGGACAGGGTAGTGAAAAACTGTTTTTT. Filled out from reference TRBV18 and TRBJ1-4, the complete variable domain reads NAGVMQNPRHLVRRRGQEARLRCSPMKGHSHVYWYRQLPEEGLKFMVYLQKENIIDESGMPKERFSAEFPKEGPSILRIQQVVRGDSAAYFCASSPGQGSEKLFFGSGTQLSVL.

The chain carries TRBV6-5 and TRBJ1-4; D is undetermined. Germline CDR1 MNHEY, CDR2 SVGAGI. Trimming took off 0 bases at V and 0 bases at J, with 5 bases between the two ends. The CDR3 consists of 15 residues. In DNA form, the CDR3 reads TGTGCCAGCAGTTACTCTTCCTCAACTAATGAAAAACTGTTTTTT. Residues: CASSYSSSTNEKLFF.

This CDR3 is CASSLLNYEQYF. The CDR3 region has the DNA TGTGCCAGCAGTTTACTAAACTACGAGCAGTACTTC. The genes are TRBV28 and TRBJ2-7, with D hard to call. Trimming left V 2 bases short and J 3 bases short, with 5 bases between. The CDR3 contains 12 residues. Germline V gene data show CDR1 as MDHEN and CDR2 as SYDVKM.

In DNA, the CDR3 is TGTGCCAGCAGTCCAACCAGCGGGGCCTACGAGCAGTACTTC. Encoded protein: CASSPTSGAYEQYF. The genes are TRBV28 and TRBJ2-7; the match to TRBD2 covers 7 bases. Per the germline V gene, CDR1 is MDHEN and CDR2 is SYDVKM. J was trimmed by 2 bases and V by 5 bases; bases with no gene match: 6. The CDR3 runs to 14 residues.

This chain uses TRBV2 with TRBJ2-7, with 9 bases that match TRBD1. The CDR3 runs 16 residues. From germline, CDR1 is SNHLY and CDR2 FYNNEI. J lost 6 bases, V lost 4 bases, and 13 bases had no gene match. The CDR3 region has the DNA TGTGCCAGCAGTGGAGAACAGGGGGCCCCTGAAACCGAGCAGTACTTC. It is translated as CASSGEQGAPETEQYF.

DNA for the CDR3: TGTGCCAGCAGTGCGACGGGGGGGCCCTACAATGAGCAGTTCTTC. Protein sequence: CASSATGGPYNEQFF. The chain combines TRBV28 with TRBJ2-1; 8 positions agree with TRBD2. Per germline, CDR1 MDHEN and CDR2 SYDVKM. CDR3 length equals 15 residues. V lost 5 bases to trimming and J lost 2 bases; unmatched junction nucleotides: 5. Combining the CDR3 with reference TRBV28 and TRBJ2-1 gives the whole variable domain DVKVTQSSRYLVKRTGEKVFLECVQDMDHENMFWYRQDPGLGLRLIYFSYDVKMKEKGDIPEGYSVSREKKERFSLILESASTNQTSMYLCASSATGGPYNEQFFGPGTRLTVL.

This clone was picked up a small number of times. This rearrangement joins TRBV5-1 to TRBJ2-1; 14 nucleotides match TRBD2. Germline V gives CDR1 SGHRS, CDR2 YFSETQ. This CDR3 has 15 residues. V lost 4 bases, J lost 9 bases, and 6 bases stayed unmatched. The CDR3 DNA is TGCGCCAGCAGCCGCGGACTAGCGGGAGGAGTTGAGCAGTTCTTC. Translation gives CASSRGLAGGVEQFF.

The V and J genes are TRBV28 and TRBJ2-7, with 8 bases fitting TRBD1. This CDR3 comprises 12 residues. With V trimmed by 6 bases and J by 7 bases, 5 bases remained unmatched. Germline lookup yields CDR1 MDHEN and CDR2 SYDVKM. The CDR3 nucleotides are TGTGCCAGCAGGGGACAGGTTGTAGAGCAGTACTTC. Translating gives CASRGQVVEQYF.

V usage is TRBV2 and J usage is TRBJ2-7; 8 bases align to TRBD2. This CDR3 is built from 13 residues. Germline trimming cut 5 bases from V and 9 bases from J; bases unmatched to any gene: 9. Germline CDR1 is SNHLY and CDR2 is FYNNEI. This CDR3 reads CASSSATSEMQYF. The CDR3 nucleotides read TGTGCCAGCAGTTCTGCGACTAGCGAGATGCAGTACTTC.

This chain connects TRBV9 to TRBJ2-7; a possible D gene is TRBD2 (6 bases). V was shortened by 0 bases and J by 7 bases, with 17 bases between the two germline ends. The germline V gene has CDR1 SGDLS and CDR2 YYNGEE. The CDR3 has 15 amino acids. The CDR3 region has the DNA TGTGCCAGCAGCGTAGAGGGAGCCGTTGGGGGGGAGCAGTACTTC. Translated, it gives CASSVEGAVGGEQYF.

The V and J genes are TRBV5-6 and TRBJ1-4, with a possible D match to TRBD1 (5 bases). This CDR3 region has 15 residues. The V gene lost 4 bases and the J gene lost 7 bases, with 17 bases spanning the gap. Germline CDR1 is SGHDT and CDR2 is YYEEEE. CDR3 loop: CASSGDQGRGEKLFF. The CDR3 DNA reads as TGTGCCAGCAGCGGAGACCAGGGTAGAGGTGAAAAACTGTTTTTT.

The chain carries TRBV7-9 and TRBJ1-4; possibly TRBD1 for D (5 bases). The length of the CDR3 is 15 residues. V shed 0 bases and J shed 4 bases, with 9 bases lying between them. The germline V gene encodes CDR1 SEHNR and CDR2 FQNEAQ (reference sequence). The chain's CDR3 is CASSLAAGLNEKLFF. In nucleotides, the CDR3 is TGTGCCAGCAGCTTAGCGGCAGGGCTTAATGAAAAACTGTTTTTT.

V usage is TRBV28 and J usage is TRBJ1-2; TRBD1 might be the D (6 bases). Germline lookup yields CDR1 MDHEN and CDR2 SYDVKM. V was cut by 6 bases and J by 0 bases, with 23 bases left in between. The CDR3 loop spans 18 amino acids. The CDR3 DNA reads as TGTGCCAGCAGGCCGGGACAACGCAATCCAGGAGCTAACTATGGCTACACCTTC. It encodes CASRPGQRNPGANYGYTF.

CDR3 sequence: CASLGSGSRYEQYF. CDR3 DNA sequence: TGTGCCAGCCTCGGTAGCGGGAGCCGCTACGAGCAGTACTTC. The chain uses TRBV27 and TRBJ2-7, with 9 positions matching TRBD2. This CDR3 is 14 amino acids long. J lost 3 bases, V lost 8 bases, and 8 bases had no gene match. The germline V gene has CDR1 MNHEY and CDR2 SMNVEV (reference sequence).